The rows below give T cell receptor beta chains drawn from one sample of a study of technical replicates of blood from several donors. Here immunoSEQ multiplex PCR was the method, and the copy in TCRdb shows in-frame clones only, minus some. The sample includes about 49,000 clones, more than 85% seen only once; the top ten take 3% to 4%. The sample taken for sequencing was PBMCs. These receptors were collected from a human donor in good health. Some clones in this sample may be carry-over from other donors' samples. Both conserved end residues are part of each CDR3. D genes are given only for firm matches. Rows give clone size only sometimes, using once, few, many, or a class for an expanded clone.

J: TRBJ1-5
V: TRBV19
size: NA
D: NA
CDR3: CASSIGTRGGNQPQHF
DNA: TGTGCCAGTAGTATAGGAACCAGGGGAGGCAATCAGCCCCAGCATTTT

J: TRBJ1-4
V: TRBV27
size: NA
D: TRBD1
CDR3: CASSDRGTNEKLFF
DNA: TGTGCCAGCAGCGACAGGGGCACTAATGAAAAACTGTTTTTT

J: TRBJ2-1
V: TRBV18
size: NA
D: TRBD1
CDR3: CASSPPGQGARGEQFF
DNA: TGTGCCAGCTCACCCCCGGGACAGGGGGCGAGGGGTGAGCAGTTCTTC

J: TRBJ1-5
V: TRBV28
size: once
D: NA
CDR3: CASVQSGGGNQPQHF
DNA: TGTGCCAGCGTCCAGTCTGGGGGCGGGAATCAGCCCCAGCATTTT

J: TRBJ2-2
V: TRBV7-2
size: NA
D: NA
CDR3: CASSPRGPQGIANTGELFF
DNA: TGTGCCAGCAGCCCTAGAGGGCCCCAGGGGATAGCGAACACCGGGGAGCTGTTTTTT

J: TRBJ2-7
V: TRBV5-1
size: NA
D: TRBD1
CDR3: CASSLGTGNGEQYF
DNA: TGCGCCAGCAGCTTGGGGACAGGGAATGGCGAGCAGTACTTC

J: TRBJ1-1
V: TRBV5-6
size: NA
D: TRBD1
CDR3: CASSLQGANTEAFF
DNA: TGTGCCAGCAGCTTACAGGGGGCGAACACTGAAGCTTTCTTT

J: TRBJ2-5
V: TRBV5-1
size: NA
D: NA
CDR3: CASSPGDGKETQYF
DNA: TGCGCCAGCAGCCCAGGGGACGGAAAAGAGACCCAGTACTTC

J: TRBJ2-3
V: TRBV7-9
size: NA
D: NA
CDR3: CASRPRLAETDTQYF
DNA: TGTGCCAGCAGGCCCCGTCTCGCGGAGACAGATACGCAGTATTTT

J: TRBJ2-1
V: TRBV21-1
size: NA
D: NA
CDR3: CASILQGAREQFF
DNA: TGTGCCAGCATACTACAGGGGGCCAGGGAGCAGTTCTTC

J: TRBJ2-1
V: TRBV7-9
size: NA
D: TRBD2
CDR3: CASSPGVAGLDNEQFF
DNA: TGTGCCAGCAGCCCCGGGGTAGCGGGGTTGGACAATGAGCAGTTCTTC

J: TRBJ1-5
V: TRBV5-6
size: NA
D: NA
CDR3: CASSLRGMGNQPQHF
DNA: TGTGCCAGCAGCTTGAGGGGCATGGGCAATCAGCCCCAGCATTTT

J: TRBJ1-1
V: TRBV28
size: NA
D: TRBD1
CDR3: CAIGTANTEAFF
DNA: TGTGCCATTGGGACAGCGAACACTGAAGCTTTCTTT

J: TRBJ2-6
V: TRBV29-1
size: NA
D: NA
CDR3: CSVGRGSSGANVLTF
DNA: TGCAGCGTTGGACGGGGGAGCTCTGGGGCCAACGTCCTGACTTTC

J: TRBJ1-1
V: TRBV7-9
size: NA
D: TRBD1
CDR3: CASSQRAGGSTEAFF
DNA: TGTGCCAGCAGCCAGAGGGCAGGGGGCTCCACTGAAGCTTTCTTT

J: TRBJ1-2
V: TRBV7-2
size: NA
D: TRBD1
CDR3: CASSRDRANYGYTF
DNA: TGTGCCAGCAGCCGTGACAGGGCTAACTATGGCTACACCTTC

J: TRBJ2-7
V: TRBV5-1
size: NA
D: TRBD1
CDR3: CASSGTGTGYGPYSYEQYF
DNA: TGCGCCAGCAGCGGAACCGGGACAGGGTACGGCCCCTACTCCTACGAGCAGTACTTC

J: TRBJ1-5
V: TRBV6-5
size: once
D: NA
CDR3: CASSYSVGGGQPQHF
DNA: TGTGCCAGCAGTTACTCGGTCGGGGGGGGACAGCCCCAGCATTTT

J: TRBJ1-4
V: TRBV5-1
size: NA
D: NA
CDR3: CASSLNGAPGEKLFF
DNA: TGCGCCAGCAGCTTGAATGGGGCGCCAGGTGAAAAACTGTTTTTT

J: TRBJ2-7
V: TRBV7-9
size: NA
D: TRBD2
CDR3: CASSSASGRSYEQYF
DNA: TGTGCCAGCAGCTCCGCCAGCGGGAGGTCTTACGAGCAGTACTTC

J: TRBJ2-1
V: TRBV7-2
size: NA
D: TRBD2
CDR3: CASSWIGGAVDEQFF
DNA: TGTGCCAGCAGCTGGATCGGGGGGGCCGTTGATGAGCAGTTCTTC

J: TRBJ1-2
V: TRBV4-3
size: NA
D: TRBD1
CDR3: CASSQGRMDRVYGYTF
DNA: TGCGCCAGCAGCCAAGGAAGGATGGACAGGGTCTATGGCTACACCTTC

J: TRBJ1-5
V: TRBV27
size: NA
D: NA
CDR3: CASSSYAGPGVNQPQHF
DNA: TGTGCCAGCAGCTCTTACGCCGGACCAGGGGTGAATCAGCCCCAGCATTTT

J: TRBJ2-5
V: TRBV7-9
size: NA
D: NA
CDR3: CASSSRGQETQYF
DNA: TGTGCCAGCAGCAGCCGGGGCCAAGAGACCCAGTACTTC

J: TRBJ2-1
V: TRBV2
size: few
D: TRBD2
CDR3: CASEAGVTYNEQFF
DNA: TGTGCCAGCGAGGCGGGGGTGACCTACAATGAGCAGTTCTTC

J: TRBJ2-7
V: TRBV5-1
size: once
D: TRBD2
CDR3: CASSSGTSGLPYEQYF
DNA: TGCGCCAGCAGCTCCGGGACTAGCGGTCTACCCTACGAGCAGTACTTC

J: TRBJ1-1
V: TRBV4-3
size: NA
D: TRBD1
CDR3: CASRSTGVSSTEAFF
DNA: TGCGCCAGCAGGAGTACAGGGGTGAGTAGCACTGAAGCTTTCTTT

J: TRBJ2-2
V: TRBV19
size: NA
D: NA
CDR3: CASSTAGGQTGELFF
DNA: TGTGCCAGTAGTACCGCAGGCGGGCAGACCGGGGAGCTGTTTTTT

J: TRBJ2-7
V: TRBV4-1
size: NA
D: TRBD2
CDR3: CASSHGTTTYEQYF
DNA: TGCGCCAGCAGCCACGGGACTACTACCTACGAGCAGTACTTC

J: TRBJ2-5
V: TRBV11-2
size: NA
D: TRBD2
CDR3: CASSLLAGATLQETQYF
DNA: TGTGCCAGCAGCCTTTTAGCGGGGGCCACACTTCAAGAGACCCAGTACTTC

J: TRBJ2-3
V: TRBV5-6
size: NA
D: TRBD1
CDR3: CASSQGYGTVGTDTQYF
DNA: TGTGCCAGCAGCCAGGGATACGGGACAGTCGGCACAGATACGCAGTATTTT

J: TRBJ1-3
V: TRBV5-6
size: NA
D: NA
CDR3: CASSLARRSGNTIYF
DNA: TGTGCCAGCAGCTTGGCCAGGCGATCTGGAAACACCATATATTTT

J: TRBJ1-1
V: TRBV7-9
size: NA
D: NA
CDR3: CASSTGYSDTEAFF
DNA: TGTGCCAGCAGCACAGGGTATTCGGACACTGAAGCTTTCTTT

J: TRBJ1-1
V: TRBV7-2
size: NA
D: TRBD1
CDR3: CASSSQGARTEAFF
DNA: TGTGCCAGCAGTTCACAGGGGGCTCGTACTGAAGCTTTCTTT

J: TRBJ2-1
V: TRBV9
size: NA
D: TRBD1
CDR3: CASSPSGTGYDEQFF
DNA: TGTGCCAGCAGCCCTAGTGGGACAGGGTACGATGAGCAGTTCTTC

J: TRBJ1-5
V: TRBV7-2
size: NA
D: NA
CDR3: CASSWEGGNQPQHF
DNA: TGTGCCAGCAGCTGGGAGGGCGGCAATCAGCCCCAGCATTTT

J: TRBJ1-2
V: TRBV6-5
size: NA
D: NA
CDR3: CASSTGGAGRYGYTF
DNA: TGTGCCAGCAGCACGGGGGGGGCGGGGAGATATGGCTACACCTTC

J: TRBJ1-4
V: TRBV6-5
size: once
D: TRBD1
CDR3: CASSLGQGLEGEKLFF
DNA: TGTGCCAGCAGTTTGGGACAGGGTCTTGAAGGTGAAAAACTGTTTTTT

J: TRBJ2-3
V: TRBV2
size: NA
D: TRBD2
CDR3: CASSGGLAGSPGADTQYF
DNA: TGTGCCAGCAGTGGGGGGCTAGCGGGGTCCCCAGGGGCAGATACGCAGTATTTT

J: TRBJ2-7
V: TRBV21-1
size: NA
D: NA
CDR3: CASSKDGTSYYEQYF
DNA: TGTGCCAGCAGCAAAGATGGGACTAGCTACTACGAGCAGTACTTC

J: TRBJ2-7
V: TRBV6-6
size: NA
D: NA
CDR3: CASSPSRGGSYEQYF
DNA: TGTGCCAGCAGTCCGTCCAGAGGGGGCTCCTACGAGCAGTACTTC

J: TRBJ1-5
V: TRBV15
size: once
D: NA
CDR3: CATSRDHSNQPQHF
DNA: TGTGCCACCAGCAGAGATCATAGCAATCAGCCCCAGCATTTT

J: TRBJ2-1
V: TRBV6-1
size: NA
D: NA
CDR3: CASSEPGNDEQFF
DNA: TGTGCCAGCAGTGAACCCGGGAATGATGAGCAGTTCTTC

J: TRBJ2-3
V: TRBV14
size: once
D: TRBD2
CDR3: CASSRIGLGLETLKGTQYF
DNA: TGTGCCAGCAGCCGAATCGGCCTGGGACTAGAAACGTTAAAGGGTACGCAGTATTTT

J: TRBJ2-3
V: TRBV5-1
size: NA
D: NA
CDR3: CASSLDQGTDTQYF
DNA: TGCGCCAGCAGCTTAGATCAGGGCACAGATACGCAGTATTTT

J: TRBJ2-7
V: TRBV29-1
size: once
D: TRBD1
CDR3: CSVEDDRALGQYF
DNA: TGCAGCGTTGAAGACGACAGGGCTCTGGGGCAGTACTTC

J: TRBJ1-6
V: TRBV5-1
size: NA
D: NA
CDR3: CASPKRGSFIDDNSPLHF
DNA: TGCGCCAGTCCTAAGAGGGGGAGTTTTATCGACGATAATTCACCCCTCCACTTT

J: TRBJ1-2
V: TRBV4-1
size: NA
D: TRBD1
CDR3: CASSSRQGWGYGYTF
DNA: TGCGCCAGCAGCTCCCGACAGGGTTGGGGTTATGGCTACACCTTC

J: TRBJ1-4
V: TRBV9
size: once
D: TRBD1
CDR3: CASSATGTPNEKLFF
DNA: TGTGCCAGCAGCGCGACAGGGACGCCTAATGAAAAACTGTTTTTT

J: TRBJ2-7
V: TRBV4-2
size: NA
D: TRBD2
CDR3: CASSSLAGVQYEQYF
DNA: TGTGCCAGCAGCTCCTTAGCGGGAGTTCAGTACGAGCAGTACTTC